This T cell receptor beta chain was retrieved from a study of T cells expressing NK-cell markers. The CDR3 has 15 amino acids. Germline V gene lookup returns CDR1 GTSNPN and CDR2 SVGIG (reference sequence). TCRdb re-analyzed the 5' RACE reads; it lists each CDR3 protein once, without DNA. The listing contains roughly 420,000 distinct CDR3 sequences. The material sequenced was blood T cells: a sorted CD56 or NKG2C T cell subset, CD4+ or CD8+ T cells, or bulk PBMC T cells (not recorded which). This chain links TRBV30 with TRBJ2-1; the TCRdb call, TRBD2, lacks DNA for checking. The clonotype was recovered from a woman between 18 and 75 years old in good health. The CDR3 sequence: CAWSAGTSGYNEQFF.